This TCR beta chain was sequenced during a study of T cells in Graves' hyperthyroidism and ophthalmopathy. Regarding the study as a whole: Model output signaled ophthalmopathy a median 6.5 months ahead of onset. Blood also held most thyroid clonotypes expanded beyond 0.001.

Diagnostic decisions used clinical symptoms, serum thyroxine and TRAb, thyroid ultrasound and orbital computed tomography. Extraction of PBMCs used 9 to 10 ml of fresh peripheral blood. It was RNA transcripts that yielded the amplified TCR beta CDR3 regions. First-round RT-PCR of the TCR CDR3 relied on the HTBI primer set. MiXCR, run by TCRdb on the multiplex PCR reads, gives a single entry per CDR3 protein. The sample holds about 460,000 distinct CDR3 sequences; 22% are singletons and the top ten take roughly 49%. The sample holds a few counts of this clonotype. What it binds is not known. Trimming removed 6 bases at V and 0 bases at J, with 12 bases between. Germline loops: CDR1 MNHNS, CDR2 SASEGT. The CDR3 extends over 15 amino acids.

The V gene is TRBV6-1, the J gene TRBJ1-3, with D possibly matching TRBD1 (5 bases). The sequence was collected from a woman aged 70-85 years with Graves' ophthalmopathy. The material sequenced was blood. CDR3: CASSNGGNSGNTIYF. The DNA of the CDR3 is TGTGCCAGCAGCAACGGGGGAAACTCTGGAAACACCATATATTTT.